These 8 T cell receptor beta chains were all obtained from the same sample, sequenced in a study of blood T cell repertoires in COVID-19. Clones were sequenced by immunoSEQ multiplex PCR, and TCRdb holds only the in-frame ones, with some missing. The data contain about 59,000 clones, 90% of them singletons. Sequences were obtained from peripheral blood. These receptors originate from a man older than 75 with acute or convalescent COVID-19.

The chain uses TRBV19 and TRBJ1-4, with 7 bases aligning to TRBD1. Germline CDR1 is LNHDA and CDR2 is SQIVND (reference sequence). The CDR3 contains 13 residues. After removal of 7 bases from V and 10 bases from J, the junction contained 9 bases not matched to a gene. The CDR3 nucleotides are TGTGCCAGTACCTCAGGGGGTCGGGGAAAACTGTTTTTT. It codes for CASTSGGRGKLFF.

The chain carries TRBV5-1 and TRBJ2-3; 9 positions agree with TRBD2. Germline V gives CDR1 SGHRS, CDR2 YFSETQ. V dropped 4 bases and J dropped 2; count of bases not matched to a gene: 14. This CDR3 has 18 amino acids. The DNA of the CDR3 is TGCGCCAGCAGCCCCCTTGGGGCTAGCGGGGTGAACACAGATACGCAGTATTTT. It yields the protein CASSPLGASGVNTDTQYF.

The genes are TRBV2 and TRBJ2-1; 8 bases are shared with TRBD2. This CDR3 contains 14 residues. V shed 2 bases and J 9 bases; nucleotides not matched to a gene: 6. Germline V gives CDR1 SNHLY, CDR2 FYNNEI. The CDR3: CASSETGGPPEQFF. The CDR3 DNA reads as TGTGCCAGCAGTGAAACGGGGGGGCCCCCTGAGCAGTTCTTC.

CDR3 in DNA: TGTGCCAGCAGCCAGGGACTCACAGATACGCAGTATTTT. Its protein is CASSQGLTDTQYF. The chain has TRBV7-9 and TRBJ2-3, with D perhaps matching TRBD2 (6 bases). Germline V CDR1 and CDR2: SEHNR, FQNEAQ (reference sequence). V lost 5 bases to trimming and J lost 2 bases, with 8 bases between them. This CDR3 has 13 residues.

This clone has just one count. The chain couples TRBV11-3 to TRBJ1-3; no clear D gene. Trimming shortened V by 1 base and J by 0 bases, and 4 bases separated the two germline ends. CDR1 is SGHNT, CDR2 YENEEA, per germline. CDR3 length equals 14 residues. CDR3 amino acids: CASSLGPSGNTIYF. In nucleotides, the CDR3 is TGTGCCAGCAGCTTAGGGCCCTCTGGAAACACCATATATTTT.

V usage is TRBV7-2 and J usage is TRBJ2-5; weak D call: TRBD1 (6 bases). V was cut by 5 bases and J by 7 bases, with 14 bases left in between. There are 13 residues in the CDR3. Germline values: CDR1 SGHTA, CDR2 FQGNSA. CDR3 in amino acids: CASSTGTAGTQYF. The DNA of the CDR3 is TGTGCCAGCAGCACAGGGACGGCGGGGACCCAGTACTTC. Full variable domain (outside the CDR3, taken from reference TRBV7-2 and TRBJ2-5): GAGVSQSPSNKVTEKGKDVELRCDPISGHTALYWYRQSLGQGLEFLIYFQGNSAPDKSGLPSDRFSAERTGGSVSTLTIQRTQQEDSAVYLCASSTGTAGTQYFGPGTRLLVL.

The chain joins TRBV9 to TRBJ2-3; 9 bases align to TRBD2. The ends lost 4 bases at V and 2 bases at J; junction bases unmatched: 8. Germline V gene data show CDR1 as SGDLS and CDR2 as YYNGEE. This CDR3 has 16 amino acids. For the CDR3, the DNA is TGTGCCAGCAGCTTGAGGACTAGCGCCTTCACAGATACGCAGTATTTT. It is translated as CASSLRTSAFTDTQYF.

The V and J genes are TRBV6-5 and TRBJ1-2; 11 nucleotides align to TRBD1. With 2 bases clipped from V and 8 bases from J, the junction kept 4 bases outside the gene matches. CDR1 and CDR2 (germline): MNHEY, SVGAGI. This CDR3 is 14 amino acids long. CDR3 in amino acids: CASSYGQGANGYTF. CDR3 coding DNA: TGTGCCAGCAGTTACGGACAGGGGGCGAACGGCTACACCTTC.